The next 9 T cell receptor beta chains were all read from a single sample in a study of cytomegalovirus exposure and HLA in healthy donors. PCR amplification relied on 60 Vbeta primers (plus 13 Jbeta primers). Here immunoSEQ multiplex PCR was the method, and the copy in TCRdb shows in-frame clones only, minus some. The data show about 200,000 clones, 70% to 90% seen once. The sequencing sample was made of PBMCs. The source of these receptors is a woman under 30 in good health and CMV-seronegative.

The chain has TRBV20-1 and TRBJ2-7; unclear D gene. Trimming pared 2 bases from V and 4 bases from J, leaving 6 bases between. The CDR3 spans 11 residues. Germline-derived CDR1 and CDR2 are DFQATT and SNEGSKA (reference sequence). The chain's CDR3 is CSARFSYEQYF. CDR3 DNA: TGCAGTGCTAGATTCAGTTACGAGCAGTACTTC.

In this sample, this clone turned up once. The chain has TRBV19 and TRBJ2-1, with TRBD2 matching over 10 bases. Germline V gene lookup returns CDR1 LNHDA and CDR2 SQIVND (reference sequence). CDR3 length: 17 amino acids. J gave up 2 bases and V 0 bases, and 4 bases lay outside the gene matches. CDR3: CASSIDSGRSAYNEQFF. CDR3 coding DNA: TGTGCCAGTAGTATAGATAGCGGGAGGAGCGCCTACAATGAGCAGTTCTTC.

The V and J genes are TRBV9 and TRBJ2-3, with unresolved D. Germline loops: CDR1 SGDLS, CDR2 YYNGEE. The length of the CDR3 is 15 residues. The germline V and J ends were trimmed by 0 bases and 4 bases, with 12 bases remaining between them. CDR3 residues: CASSVAATRADTQYF. CDR3 DNA: TGTGCCAGCAGCGTAGCAGCGACGCGCGCAGATACGCAGTATTTT.

The chain has TRBV5-4 and TRBJ1-4; 12 bases are a match to TRBD1. The CDR3 is 18 residues long. Per the germline V gene, CDR1 is SGHNT and CDR2 is YYREEE (reference sequence). J was trimmed by 10 bases and V by 4 bases; bases with no gene match: 17. CDR3 loop: CASSNGIGTGGASGKLFF. The CDR3 DNA reads TGTGCCAGCAGCAATGGAATCGGGACAGGGGGCGCGAGTGGAAAACTGTTTTTT.

The chain has TRBV19 and TRBJ1-5, with TRBD1 matching 7 bases. Trimming took 3 bases from V and 3 from J; bases not matched to a gene: 11. The CDR3 sequence is 17 residues long. Germline lookup yields CDR1 LNHDA and CDR2 SQIVND (reference sequence). CDR3 nucleotides: TGTGCCAGTAGTATGGACCCGACAGGGTATATCAATCAGCCCCAGCATTTT. Translating gives CASSMDPTGYINQPQHF.

This clone was detected a few times. The DNA of the CDR3 is TGTGCCAGCGGCAGCGGGGCCACCAATCAGCCCCAGCATTTT. The encoded protein is CASGSGATNQPQHF. This rearrangement joins TRBV6-6 to TRBJ1-5; maybe TRBD1 (5 bases). The germline V gene encodes CDR1 MNHNY and CDR2 SVGAGI (reference sequence). The CDR3 is 14 amino acids. Between the trimmed V and J ends, which lost 8 bases and 3 bases, there was a span of 14 bases.

The V and J genes are TRBV2 and TRBJ2-7; 8 bases align to TRBD1. CDR3 length: 12 residues. Germline assignment: CDR1 SNHLY and CDR2 FYNNEI. The J segment lost 7 bases and the V segment lost 7 bases, leaving 6 bases of the junction unmatched. CDR3 protein: CASNTGGGEQYF. CDR3 in DNA: TGTGCCAGCAATACAGGGGGTGGGGAGCAGTACTTC.

The rearrangement links TRBV5-6 to TRBJ2-3; the match to TRBD1 covers 10 bases. The CDR3 contains 16 residues. CDR1 and CDR2 (germline): SGHDT, YYEEEE. With 5 bases clipped from V and 6 bases from J, the junction kept 12 bases outside the gene matches. CDR3 amino acids: CASSRGGDRGGDTQYF. The CDR3 bases are TGTGCCAGCAGTCGAGGCGGGGACAGGGGAGGCGATACGCAGTATTTT.

The chain couples TRBV6-5 to TRBJ2-5; TRBD2 agrees at 9 bases. The end of the DNA fits TRBJ2-7 better, so the J call may be wrong. The CDR3 is made up of 15 amino acids. From germline, CDR1 is MNHEY and CDR2 SVGAGI. The CDR3 region has the DNA TGTGCCAGCAGTTACTCGACTACTAGCGGGTACGAGCAGTACTTC. This sequence encodes CASSYSTTSGYEQYF.